Below are 20 T cell receptor beta chains sequenced from a single sample in a study of blood T cells in healthy people across ages. A second PCR, run for roughly 7 to 11 cycles, used a sample-barcoded 5' primer plus a J-beta primer mix. TCRdb called the 5' RACE reads again in MiXCR, with one record for every CDR3 protein. The sample yields 1.5 million to 2 million distinct CDR3 sequences, about 32% seen once. The sequenced material came from blood. The receptors stem from a woman aged 25-40 years in good health.

This chain joins TRBV2 and TRBJ1-2; tentative D call: TRBD1 (6 bases). Trimming shortened V by 8 bases and J by 8 bases, and 18 bases separated the two germline ends. The CDR3 is 13 residues long. Germline V gives CDR1 SNHLY, CDR2 FYNNEI. DNA of the CDR3: TGTGCCAGCGGAGAAATACAGGGATCCGGCTACACCTTC. It translates to CASGEIQGSGYTF.

This clonotype was found a few times. The rearrangement joins TRBV11-2 to TRBJ2-1; TRBD1 might be the D (5 bases). Germline V CDR1 and CDR2: SGHAT, FQNNGV. V was pared by 0 bases and J by 6 bases, with 9 bases between. CDR3 length equals 14 residues. This CDR3 reads CASSLEGPFNEQFF. The CDR3 DNA reads as TGTGCCAGCAGCTTAGAGGGGCCCTTCAATGAGCAGTTCTTC.

This clonotype was recorded once. This could be a read error, since a much larger clone is one nucleotide away. The chain is built from TRBV4-1 and TRBJ2-7; 7 bases align to TRBD2. The CDR3 has 17 residues. The germline gives CDR1 MGHRA, CDR2 YSYEKL. The V and J ends lost 4 bases and 3 bases, in that order; junction bases with no gene match: 15. The CDR3 is CASSPSSNPAGYYEQYF. The CDR3 DNA sequence: TGCGCCAGCAGCCCTTCTTCGAATCCAGCGGGGTACTACGAGCAGTACTTC.

This clonotype was counted many times. J is TRBJ2-3 and V is TRBV10-3; 8 positions agree with TRBD1. Germline values: CDR1 ENHRY, CDR2 SYGVKD. CDR3 length: 15 amino acids. After removal of 2 bases from V and 2 bases from J, the junction contained 3 bases not matched to a gene. CDR3 amino acids: CAISEKTGATDTQYF. Here the CDR3 DNA reads TGTGCCATCAGTGAGAAGACAGGGGCCACAGATACGCAGTATTTT.

The DNA for the CDR3 is TGTGCCAGCAGTGAATCCCTAGCGGGAGTCCTGGGTGGCGCAGATACGCAGTATTTT. This encodes CASSESLAGVLGGADTQYF. This chain uses TRBV25-1 with TRBJ2-3; TRBD2 agrees at 10 bases. Trimming removed 1 base from V and 4 bases from J; junction bases left unmatched: 14. CDR1 is MGHDK, CDR2 SYGVNS, per germline. This CDR3 has 19 amino acids.

This clonotype has more than one count but fewer than ten. V is TRBV2 and J is TRBJ2-1, with TRBD1 matching 8 bases. The CDR3 has 15 amino acids. Trimming removed 3 bases from V and 9 bases from J; junction bases left unmatched: 10. Germline loops: CDR1 SNHLY, CDR2 FYNNEI. This CDR3 reads CASSEGRQGASEQFF. The CDR3 nucleotides are TGTGCCAGCAGTGAGGGTCGGCAGGGGGCTAGTGAGCAGTTCTTC.

This clonotype was recorded a few times. The chain is built from TRBV10-3 and TRBJ1-1; no clear D. Trimming removed 2 bases at V and 1 base at J, with 8 bases between. The length of the CDR3 is 14 residues. Germline V gives CDR1 ENHRY, CDR2 SYGVKD. The CDR3 sequence: CAISEGPTNTEAFF. DNA of the CDR3: TGTGCCATCAGTGAGGGACCGACGAACACTGAAGCTTTCTTT.

This clonotype was seen a single time. J is TRBJ2-7 and V is TRBV20-1, with D possibly TRBD1 on 6 matching bases. Trimming stripped 6 bases from V and 3 bases from J, with 9 bases between. The CDR3 runs 11 residues. CDR1 and CDR2 from the germline V gene are DFQATT and SNEGSKA (reference sequence). CDR3 sequence (DNA): TGCAGTGCGCAACAGGGCTACGAGCAGTACTTC. Its translation: CSAQQGYEQYF.

The chain recombines TRBV20-1 with TRBJ2-3, with D possibly matching TRBD1 (7 bases). V shed 4 bases and J shed 0 bases, with 29 bases lying between them. The germline CDR1 and CDR2 sequences are DFQATT and SNEGSKA (reference sequence). There are 20 residues in the CDR3. The CDR3 DNA is TGCAGTGCTAATAGAAGACAGGGAGGTGTTACGACCCCTAGCACAGATACGCAGTATTTT. It translates to CSANRRQGGVTTPSTDTQYF.

V and J are TRBV7-8 and TRBJ1-1; D is uncertain. The CDR3 spans 16 residues. The germline gives CDR1 SGHVS, CDR2 FQNEAQ. Trimming pared 1 base from V and 1 base from J, leaving 13 bases between. CDR3 amino acids: CASSLEREARNTEAFF. Written as DNA, the CDR3 is TGTGCCAGCAGCTTAGAACGAGAGGCAAGGAACACTGAAGCTTTCTTT.

There are a few counts of this clonotype. This chain connects TRBV2 to TRBJ2-1; a weak D match, TRBD2 (7 bases). V was cut by 2 bases and J by 11 bases, with 16 bases left in between. The CDR3 is 14 amino acids. The germline V gene has CDR1 SNHLY and CDR2 FYNNEI. The CDR3 reads CASSETRMGGQQFF. The CDR3 nucleotides are TGTGCCAGCAGTGAAACGAGGATGGGGGGGCAGCAGTTCTTC.

The sample holds one count of this clonotype. The V gene is TRBV20-1, the J gene TRBJ2-7; 7 bases fit TRBD1. Germline trimming cut 4 bases from V and 4 bases from J; bases unmatched to any gene: 7. Germline V CDR1 and CDR2: DFQATT, SNEGSKA (reference sequence). The CDR3 length is 13 residues. CDR3 region: CSAKSGTVYEQYF. For the CDR3, the DNA is TGCAGTGCTAAATCCGGGACAGTATACGAGCAGTACTTC.

The chain recombines TRBV20-1 with TRBJ2-3; D unresolved. Trimming removed 3 bases at V and 8 bases at J, with 12 bases between. Germline values: CDR1 DFQATT, CDR2 SNEGSKA (reference sequence). The CDR3 runs to 12 residues. CDR3 in DNA: TGCAGTGCTAGTCGGGCGTTAGGTACGCAGTATTTT. It specifies CSASRALGTQYF.

J is TRBJ1-1 and V is TRBV28; tentative D call: TRBD1 (5 bases). The CDR3 has 14 residues. Germline V CDR1 and CDR2: MDHEN, SYDVKM. Trimming took off 3 bases at V and 3 bases at J, with 11 bases between the two ends. This CDR3 reads CASSFAGKHTEAFF. CDR3 DNA sequence: TGTGCCAGCAGTTTCGCAGGGAAACACACTGAAGCTTTCTTT.

The DNA of the CDR3 is TGTGCCACCCAGGGGAGGGGATCGGATACGCAGTATTTT. Its translation is CATQGRGSDTQYF. This sequence joins TRBV27 and TRBJ2-3, with D maybe TRBD2 (7 bases). Germline loops: CDR1 MNHEY, CDR2 SMNVEV (reference sequence). Trimming stripped 10 bases from V and 6 bases from J, with 17 bases between. This CDR3 has 13 residues.

V and J are TRBV10-2 and TRBJ2-4, with D possibly TRBD1 on 6 matching bases. There are 15 residues in the CDR3. Looked up from germline, CDR1 is WSHSY and CDR2 is SAAADI. V lost 5 bases and J lost 2, with 13 bases in between. The CDR3, as DNA: TGCGCCAGCAGTCACCGGACAGTAACCAAAAACATTCAGTACTTC. This gives the protein CASSHRTVTKNIQYF.

This clonotype has more than one count but fewer than ten. The J gene is TRBJ2-6, the V gene TRBV30; 9 bases align to TRBD1. J gave up 1 base and V 8 bases, and 9 bases lay outside the gene matches. Germline values: CDR1 GTSNPN, CDR2 SVGIG (reference sequence). The CDR3 extends over 16 amino acids. CDR3: CALRDRAESGANVLTF. CDR3 sequence (DNA): TGTGCCCTCCGGGACAGGGCGGAATCTGGGGCCAACGTCCTGACTTTC.

The count of this clonotype is one. The chain recombines TRBV6-5 with TRBJ2-3; tentatively, D is TRBD2 (5 bases). Between the trimmed V and J ends, which lost 8 bases and 4 bases, there was a span of 10 bases. From germline, CDR1 is MNHEY and CDR2 SVGAGI. The CDR3 is made up of 12 amino acids. The CDR3 nucleotides are TGTGCCAGCGGGAGTTGGGCAGATACGCAGTATTTT. This sequence encodes CASGSWADTQYF.

Turning to this clonotype: A much larger clone sits a single nucleotide away, making a read error possible. The chain carries TRBV28 and TRBJ2-3; D unresolved. V dropped 6 bases and J dropped 1 base, with 11 bases sitting between them. The germline V gene encodes CDR1 MDHEN and CDR2 SYDVKM. This CDR3 has 14 amino acids. CDR3 nucleotide sequence: TGTGCCAGCAGGTATAGCCGCGGCACAGATACGCAGTATTTT. Protein: CASRYSRGTDTQYF.

V is TRBV12-3 or TRBV12-4 and J is TRBJ2-7; D is undetermined. This CDR3 has 14 amino acids. Trimming took 3 bases from V and 6 from J, leaving 15 bases between them. The CDR3 nucleotides read TGTGCCAGCAGTTTTGGGTCTGACCTCTCCGAGCAGTACTTC. Amino acid sequence: CASSFGSDLSEQYF.